A selection of T cell receptor beta chains follows, all from one sample in a study of blood T cell repertoires in COVID-19. Clones were sequenced by immunoSEQ multiplex PCR, and TCRdb holds only the in-frame ones, with some missing. Among fewer than 75,000 clones, over 75% were seen once, and the ten largest hold roughly 3.5%. Specimen: peripheral blood. The source of these receptors is a man between 65 and 79 years old with acute or convalescent COVID-19. CDR3s include the opening cysteine and the closing phenylalanine or tryptophan. D genes are given only for firm matches. The size entry is marked missing in some rows and otherwise reads once, few, many or a size class.

cdr3_nt: TGTGCCAGCAGCCAAGGAGAGAACTATGGCTACACCTTC
cdr3_aa: CASSQGENYGYTF
d_call: .
clone_size: .
j_call: TRBJ1-2
v_call: TRBV4-2

cdr3_nt: TGCGCCAGCACGGCGGGGCCCCAGCATTTT
cdr3_aa: CASTAGPQHF
d_call: .
clone_size: .
j_call: TRBJ1-5
v_call: TRBV23-1

cdr3_nt: TGTGCCTGGAGTGCGGACAGATCCGAGCAGTACTTC
cdr3_aa: CAWSADRSEQYF
d_call: .
clone_size: .
j_call: TRBJ2-7
v_call: TRBV30

cdr3_nt: TGTGCCAGTAGTACAGACAGGGCCGACAACACTGAAGCTTTCTTT
cdr3_aa: CASSTDRADNTEAFF
d_call: TRBD1
clone_size: .
j_call: TRBJ1-1
v_call: TRBV19

cdr3_nt: TGCGCCAGCAGCTGGCGGGGGGGGAATGAGCAGTTCTTC
cdr3_aa: CASSWRGGNEQFF
d_call: TRBD2
clone_size: .
j_call: TRBJ2-1
v_call: TRBV4-3

cdr3_nt: TGTGCCTGGAGTGTAAGTACGGGAAGCACAGATACGCAGTATTTT
cdr3_aa: CAWSVSTGSTDTQYF
d_call: .
clone_size: few
j_call: TRBJ2-3
v_call: TRBV30

cdr3_nt: TGTGCCAGCAGTTTCAGGGCGGTAGATACGCAGTATTTT
cdr3_aa: CASSFRAVDTQYF
d_call: .
clone_size: .
j_call: TRBJ2-3
v_call: TRBV12-3/TRBV12-4

cdr3_nt: TGTGCCAGCAGTTACCCAGACTATGGCTACACCTTC
cdr3_aa: CASSYPDYGYTF
d_call: .
clone_size: .
j_call: TRBJ1-2
v_call: TRBV6-2/TRBV6-3

cdr3_nt: TGTGCCTGGAGTCCCCCCTACGGACAGTTGAACACTGAAGCTTTCTTT
cdr3_aa: CAWSPPYGQLNTEAFF
d_call: .
clone_size: .
j_call: TRBJ1-1
v_call: TRBV30

cdr3_nt: TGCGCCAGCAGCCAAGATAGGTGGGACACCCGAAATGAAAAACTGTTTTTT
cdr3_aa: CASSQDRWDTRNEKLFF
d_call: .
clone_size: .
j_call: TRBJ1-4
v_call: TRBV4-3

cdr3_nt: TGTGCCAGCAGCCCTAGCGGGGGGGCGGCGAAGGCGCAGTATTTT
cdr3_aa: CASSPSGGAAKAQYF
d_call: TRBD2
clone_size: .
j_call: TRBJ2-3
v_call: TRBV7-2

cdr3_nt: TGTGCCAGCAGTTCCTTCAGACAGGGTATTCATTCACCCCTCCACTTT
cdr3_aa: CASSSFRQGIHSPLHF
d_call: TRBD1
clone_size: .
j_call: TRBJ1-6
v_call: TRBV27

cdr3_nt: TGTGCCAGCAGTTTTCCCCTCGGCGGGGAGCTGTTTTTT
cdr3_aa: CASSFPLGGELFF
d_call: .
clone_size: .
j_call: TRBJ2-2
v_call: TRBV27

cdr3_nt: TGTGCCAGCAGTGAGAGACAGGGAAACGAGCAGTACTTC
cdr3_aa: CASSERQGNEQYF
d_call: TRBD1
clone_size: .
j_call: TRBJ2-7
v_call: TRBV6-1

cdr3_nt: TGTGCCAGCAGCGCCAAGACAGGGGGCCGTGAGACCCAGTACTTC
cdr3_aa: CASSAKTGGRETQYF
d_call: TRBD1
clone_size: .
j_call: TRBJ2-5
v_call: TRBV9

cdr3_nt: TGTGCCAGCAGCTTAATTGGAGGGCTTCGGGATACGCAGTATTTT
cdr3_aa: CASSLIGGLRDTQYF
d_call: .
clone_size: .
j_call: TRBJ2-3
v_call: TRBV11-2

cdr3_nt: TGTGCCAGCGCAGAACGGACAACAAACACTGAAGCTTTCTTT
cdr3_aa: CASAERTTNTEAFF
d_call: .
clone_size: .
j_call: TRBJ1-1
v_call: TRBV18

cdr3_nt: TGTGCCAGCTCACCACTTAGCGGGGGGGCCTACGAGCAGTACTTC
cdr3_aa: CASSPLSGGAYEQYF
d_call: TRBD2
clone_size: .
j_call: TRBJ2-7
v_call: TRBV18

cdr3_nt: TGTGCCAGCAGCTTAGTCCCGGGGGGCGAGCAGTACTTC
cdr3_aa: CASSLVPGGEQYF
d_call: TRBD2
clone_size: few
j_call: TRBJ2-7
v_call: TRBV7-2

cdr3_nt: TGTGCCAGCAGCTTACAGAGAACCGACAAAGAGACCCAGTACTTC
cdr3_aa: CASSLQRTDKETQYF
d_call: .
clone_size: .
j_call: TRBJ2-5
v_call: TRBV7-2

cdr3_nt: TGTGCCTGGAGTCGCCAGGTCCTCACAGATACGCAGTATTTT
cdr3_aa: CAWSRQVLTDTQYF
d_call: .
clone_size: once
j_call: TRBJ2-3
v_call: TRBV30

cdr3_nt: TGTGCCAGCAGTGAAGTAGGGGCCCGAGACACTGAAGCTTTCTTT
cdr3_aa: CASSEVGARDTEAFF
d_call: .
clone_size: .
j_call: TRBJ1-1
v_call: TRBV6-1

cdr3_nt: TGTGCCAGCAGTGCGGGTAGCGGGGGCAAAAACATTCAGTACTTC
cdr3_aa: CASSAGSGGKNIQYF
d_call: TRBD2
clone_size: .
j_call: TRBJ2-4
v_call: TRBV2

cdr3_nt: TGTGCCAGCAGCTTAGCGGGGTCAGGGGTTGGCTATGGCTACACCTTC
cdr3_aa: CASSLAGSGVGYGYTF
d_call: .
clone_size: .
j_call: TRBJ1-2
v_call: TRBV7-8

cdr3_nt: TGTGCCAGCAGCCGTGGACAGGGAAGAACTAATGAAAAACTGTTTTTT
cdr3_aa: CASSRGQGRTNEKLFF
d_call: TRBD1
clone_size: .
j_call: TRBJ1-4
v_call: TRBV11-2

cdr3_nt: TGTGCCAGCAGCTACCCGTTGAACCGGTACACTGAAGCTTTCTTT
cdr3_aa: CASSYPLNRYTEAFF
d_call: .
clone_size: .
j_call: TRBJ1-1
v_call: TRBV7-2

cdr3_nt: TGCGCCAGCAGCCAAGCATGGACAGTCCCAGGGCCCCAGCATTTT
cdr3_aa: CASSQAWTVPGPQHF
d_call: .
clone_size: .
j_call: TRBJ1-5
v_call: TRBV4-3

cdr3_nt: TGTGCCAGCACCCGAAAGGGGGGGGACAATGAGCAGTTCTTC
cdr3_aa: CASTRKGGDNEQFF
d_call: .
clone_size: .
j_call: TRBJ2-1
v_call: TRBV4-2

cdr3_nt: TGTGCCAGCAGTGAAATGACAGGCCGCACAGATACGCAGTATTTT
cdr3_aa: CASSEMTGRTDTQYF
d_call: .
clone_size: once
j_call: TRBJ2-3
v_call: TRBV6-1

cdr3_nt: TGTGCCAGCAGCGATCGGGGGTCCATGAACACTGAAGCTTTCTTT
cdr3_aa: CASSDRGSMNTEAFF
d_call: .
clone_size: once
j_call: TRBJ1-1
v_call: TRBV7-9

cdr3_nt: TGTGCCAGCAGTTGGAAGCAGGGGGCCAGCAATCAGCCCCAGCATTTT
cdr3_aa: CASSWKQGASNQPQHF
d_call: TRBD1
clone_size: .
j_call: TRBJ1-5
v_call: TRBV28

cdr3_nt: TGTGCCAGCAGCTTAGAGCAGGGTTCCTACGAGCAGTACTTC
cdr3_aa: CASSLEQGSYEQYF
d_call: .
clone_size: .
j_call: TRBJ2-7
v_call: TRBV7-2

cdr3_nt: TGCAGTGCTAGTCGTTCGACTAGCGGTTTTAGGTCCCAGTACTTC
cdr3_aa: CSASRSTSGFRSQYF
d_call: TRBD2
clone_size: .
j_call: TRBJ2-5
v_call: TRBV20-1

cdr3_nt: TGTGCCAGCAGCTTAGTTCCCAGGGGCGGGCCCCAAGAGACCCAGTACTTC
cdr3_aa: CASSLVPRGGPQETQYF
d_call: .
clone_size: .
j_call: TRBJ2-5
v_call: TRBV7-8

cdr3_nt: TGTGCCAGCAGCCAGTATCACGGGGGGGTCTCCCAAGAGACCCAGTACTTC
cdr3_aa: CASSQYHGGVSQETQYF
d_call: TRBD2
clone_size: .
j_call: TRBJ2-5
v_call: TRBV4-2

cdr3_nt: TGTGCCAGCAGTTCGACAGGGGAATTGTCGAATGGCTACACCTTC
cdr3_aa: CASSSTGELSNGYTF
d_call: TRBD1
clone_size: .
j_call: TRBJ1-2
v_call: TRBV28

cdr3_nt: TGTGCCAGCACCCTAGGACAGGGTCGGGCCGGGGAGCTGTTTTTT
cdr3_aa: CASTLGQGRAGELFF
d_call: TRBD1
clone_size: .
j_call: TRBJ2-2
v_call: TRBV11-2

cdr3_nt: TGTGCCAGCAGCTTAGCTGGGTCGGGAGAGACCCAGTACTTC
cdr3_aa: CASSLAGSGETQYF
d_call: .
clone_size: .
j_call: TRBJ2-5
v_call: TRBV7-2

cdr3_nt: TGTGCCAGCAGCTTAAGCTCTCGGGAAAAACTGTTTTTT
cdr3_aa: CASSLSSREKLFF
d_call: .
clone_size: .
j_call: TRBJ1-4
v_call: TRBV11-2

cdr3_nt: TGTGCCAGCAGTTACTCGACCCGGGGAGCAAACACCATATATTTT
cdr3_aa: CASSYSTRGANTIYF
d_call: .
clone_size: .
j_call: TRBJ1-3
v_call: TRBV6-2/TRBV6-3